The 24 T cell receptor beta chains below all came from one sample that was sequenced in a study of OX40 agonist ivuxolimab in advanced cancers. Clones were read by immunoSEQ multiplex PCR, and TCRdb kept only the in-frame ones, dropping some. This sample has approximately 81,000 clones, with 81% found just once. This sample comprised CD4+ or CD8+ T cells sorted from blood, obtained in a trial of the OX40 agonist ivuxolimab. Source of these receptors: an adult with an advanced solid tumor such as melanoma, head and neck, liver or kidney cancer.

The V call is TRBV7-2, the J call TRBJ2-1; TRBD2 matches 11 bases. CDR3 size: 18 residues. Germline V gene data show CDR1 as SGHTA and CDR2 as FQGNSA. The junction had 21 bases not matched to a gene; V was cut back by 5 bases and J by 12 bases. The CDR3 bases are TGTGCCAGCAGCCCCCACCCCAATCTAGCGGGAGGCCGCAGTCGGCAGTTCTTC. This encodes CASSPHPNLAGGRSRQFF.

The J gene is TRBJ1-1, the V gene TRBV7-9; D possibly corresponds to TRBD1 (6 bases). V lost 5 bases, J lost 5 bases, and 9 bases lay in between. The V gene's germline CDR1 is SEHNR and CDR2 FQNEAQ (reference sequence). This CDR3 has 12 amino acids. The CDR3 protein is CASSPGTTEAFF. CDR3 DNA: TGTGCCAGCAGCCCCGGGACAACTGAAGCTTTCTTT.

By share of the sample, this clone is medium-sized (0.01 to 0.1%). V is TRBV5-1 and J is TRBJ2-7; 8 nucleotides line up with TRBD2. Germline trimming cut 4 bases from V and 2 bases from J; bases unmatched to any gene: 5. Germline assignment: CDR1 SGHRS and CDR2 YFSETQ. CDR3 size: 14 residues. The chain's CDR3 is CASSPAGGPYEQYF. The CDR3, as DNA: TGCGCCAGCAGCCCGGCGGGAGGTCCCTACGAGCAGTACTTC.

DNA of the CDR3: TGCGCCAGCAGCGAGGACGGGGACATGAACACTGAAGCTTTCTTT. Protein sequence: CASSEDGDMNTEAFF. The chain is built from TRBV5-1 and TRBJ1-1; D is possibly TRBD1 (6 bases). There are 15 residues in the CDR3. The V and J ends lost 4 bases and 0 bases respectively, with 13 bases between them. Germline CDR1 SGHRS, CDR2 YFSETQ. The whole variable domain, filled in from reference TRBV5-1 and TRBJ1-1, reads KAGVTQTPRYLIKTRGQQVTLSCSPISGHRSVSWYQQTPGQGLQFLFEYFSETQRNKGNFPGRFSGRQFSNSRSEMNVSTLELGDSALYLCASSEDGDMNTEAFFGQGTRLTVV.

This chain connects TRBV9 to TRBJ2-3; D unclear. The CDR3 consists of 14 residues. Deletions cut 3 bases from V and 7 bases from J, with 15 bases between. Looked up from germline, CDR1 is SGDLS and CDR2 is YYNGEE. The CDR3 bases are TGTGCCAGCAGCGAAAGCGATCAGGCACATACGCAGTATTTT. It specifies CASSESDQAHTQYF. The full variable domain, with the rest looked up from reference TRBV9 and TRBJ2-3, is DSGVTQTPKHLITATGQRVTLRCSPRSGDLSVYWYQQSLDQGLQFLIQYYNGEERAKGNILERFSAQQFPDLHSELNLSSLELGDSALYFCASSESDQAHTQYFGPGTRLTVL.

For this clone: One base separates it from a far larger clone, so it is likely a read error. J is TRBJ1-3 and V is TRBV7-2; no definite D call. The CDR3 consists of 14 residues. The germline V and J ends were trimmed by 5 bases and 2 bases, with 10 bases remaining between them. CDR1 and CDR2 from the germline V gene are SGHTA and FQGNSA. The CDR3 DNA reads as TGTGCCAGCAGCCAAGATGGAACTGGAAACACCATATATTTT. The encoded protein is CASSQDGTGNTIYF. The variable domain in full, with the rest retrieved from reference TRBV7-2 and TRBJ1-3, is GAGVSQSPSNKVTEKGKDVELRCDPISGHTALYWYRQSLGQGLEFLIYFQGNSAPDKSGLPSDRFSAERTGGSVSTLTIQRTQQEDSAVYLCASSQDGTGNTIYFGEGSWLTVV.

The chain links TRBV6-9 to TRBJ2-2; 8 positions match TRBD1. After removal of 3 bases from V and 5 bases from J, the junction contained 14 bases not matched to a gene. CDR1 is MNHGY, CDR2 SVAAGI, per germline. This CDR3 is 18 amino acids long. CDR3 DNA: TGTGCCAGCAGTTACCCCACCACCAGGGGGCTAAGGACCGGGGAGCTGTTTTTT. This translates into CASSYPTTRGLRTGELFF.

The CDR3 loop is CASSLGDSGFYEQYF. DNA of the CDR3: TGTGCCAGCAGCTTAGGGGACAGCGGGTTCTACGAGCAGTACTTC. This rearrangement joins TRBV7-9 to TRBJ2-7, with D perhaps matching TRBD1 (7 bases). The V end was cut by 1 base, the J end by 3 bases, with 13 bases between. CDR1 SEHNR and CDR2 FQNEAQ come from the germline V gene (reference sequence). The CDR3 runs 15 residues.

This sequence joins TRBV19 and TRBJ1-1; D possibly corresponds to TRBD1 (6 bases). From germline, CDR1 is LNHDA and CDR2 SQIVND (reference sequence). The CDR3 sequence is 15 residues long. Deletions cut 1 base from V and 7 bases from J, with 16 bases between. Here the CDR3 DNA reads TGTGCCAGTAGTATAGTCGGGGGGCGCGGGATTGAAGCTTTCTTT. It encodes CASSIVGGRGIEAFF.

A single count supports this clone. CDR3 amino acids: CASSRDYGEAFF. CDR3 in DNA: TGTGCCAGCAGCAGGGATTATGGCGAAGCTTTCTTT. The chain is built from TRBV6-6 and TRBJ1-1, with a possible D match to TRBD1 (5 bases). The ends were cut back, 6 bases at V and 8 bases at J, with 13 bases in the middle. Per germline, CDR1 MNHNY and CDR2 SVGAGI (reference sequence). The CDR3 spans 12 residues.

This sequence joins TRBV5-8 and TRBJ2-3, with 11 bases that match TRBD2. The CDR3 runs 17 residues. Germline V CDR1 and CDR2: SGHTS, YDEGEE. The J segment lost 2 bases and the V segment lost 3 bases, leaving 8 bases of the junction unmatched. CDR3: CASSSSGTSGSTDTQYF. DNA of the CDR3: TGTGCCAGCAGCTCATCCGGGACTAGCGGTTCCACAGATACGCAGTATTTT.

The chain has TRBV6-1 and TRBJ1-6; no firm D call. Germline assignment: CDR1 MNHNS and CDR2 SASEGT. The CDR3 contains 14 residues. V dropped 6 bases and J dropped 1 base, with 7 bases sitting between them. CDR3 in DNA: TGTGCCAGCAGCGGGAGGTCCTATAATTCACCCCTCCACTTT. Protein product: CASSGRSYNSPLHF.

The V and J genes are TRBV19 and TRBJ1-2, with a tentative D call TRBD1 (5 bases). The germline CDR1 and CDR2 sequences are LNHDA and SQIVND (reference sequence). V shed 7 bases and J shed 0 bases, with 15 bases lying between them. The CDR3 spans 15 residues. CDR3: CASINKGTSNYGYTF. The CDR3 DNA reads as TGTGCCAGTATAAACAAAGGGACCTCTAACTATGGCTACACCTTC.

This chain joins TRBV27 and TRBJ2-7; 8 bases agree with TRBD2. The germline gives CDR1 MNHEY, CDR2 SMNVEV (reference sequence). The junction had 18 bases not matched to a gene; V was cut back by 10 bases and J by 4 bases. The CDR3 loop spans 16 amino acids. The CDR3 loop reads CATRGVRGRIWYEQYF. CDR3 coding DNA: TGTGCCACCCGGGGGGTCCGCGGGAGGATTTGGTACGAGCAGTACTTC.

CDR3 in amino acids: CASSDSGLGTQYF. The CDR3 DNA reads as TGTGCCAGCAGTGACTCGGGACTAGGGACGCAGTATTTT. This chain connects TRBV6-4 to TRBJ2-3, with TRBD2 matching over 8 bases. Germline values: CDR1 MRHNA, CDR2 SNTAGT. With 0 bases clipped from V and 9 bases from J, the junction kept 2 bases outside the gene matches. The CDR3 runs to 13 residues.

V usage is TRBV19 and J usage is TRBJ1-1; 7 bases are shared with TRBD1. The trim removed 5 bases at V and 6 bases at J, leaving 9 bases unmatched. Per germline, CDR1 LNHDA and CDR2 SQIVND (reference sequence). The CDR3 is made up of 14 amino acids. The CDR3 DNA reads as TGTGCCAGTAGTTACGACAGGGATGTCCCTGAAGCTTTCTTT. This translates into CASSYDRDVPEAFF.

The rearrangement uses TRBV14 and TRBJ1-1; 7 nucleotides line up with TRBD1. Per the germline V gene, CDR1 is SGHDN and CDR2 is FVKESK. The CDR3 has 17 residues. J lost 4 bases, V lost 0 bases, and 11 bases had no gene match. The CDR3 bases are TGTGCCAGCAGCCAAGAGGACCCTGGGACAGCTTTCACTGAAGCTTTCTTT. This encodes CASSQEDPGTAFTEAFF.

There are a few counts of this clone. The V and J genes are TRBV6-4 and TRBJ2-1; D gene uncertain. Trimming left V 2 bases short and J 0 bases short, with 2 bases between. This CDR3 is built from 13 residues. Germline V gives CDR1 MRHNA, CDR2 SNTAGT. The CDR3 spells CASSDSSYNEQFF. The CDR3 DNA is TGTGCCAGCAGTGACAGCTCCTACAATGAGCAGTTCTTC.

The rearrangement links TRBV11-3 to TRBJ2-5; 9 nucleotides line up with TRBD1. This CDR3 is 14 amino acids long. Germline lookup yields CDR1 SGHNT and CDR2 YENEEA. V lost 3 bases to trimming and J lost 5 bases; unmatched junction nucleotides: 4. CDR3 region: CASSFGTGWETQYF. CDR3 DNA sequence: TGTGCCAGCAGCTTTGGGACAGGGTGGGAGACCCAGTACTTC.

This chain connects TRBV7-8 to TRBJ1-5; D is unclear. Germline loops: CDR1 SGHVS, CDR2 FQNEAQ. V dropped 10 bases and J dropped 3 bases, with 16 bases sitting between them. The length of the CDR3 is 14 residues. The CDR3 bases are TGTGCCACCGCCGGGCAGCCCTCCAATCAGCCCCAGCATTTT. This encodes CATAGQPSNQPQHF.

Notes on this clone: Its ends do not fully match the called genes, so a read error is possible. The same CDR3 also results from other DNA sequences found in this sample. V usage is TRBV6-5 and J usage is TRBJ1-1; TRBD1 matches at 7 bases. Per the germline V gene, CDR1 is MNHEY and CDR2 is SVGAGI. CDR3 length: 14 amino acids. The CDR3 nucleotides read TGCGCCAGCAGTTACGGTGACAGGGTTACTGAAGCTTTCTTT. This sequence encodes CASSYGDRVTEAFF.

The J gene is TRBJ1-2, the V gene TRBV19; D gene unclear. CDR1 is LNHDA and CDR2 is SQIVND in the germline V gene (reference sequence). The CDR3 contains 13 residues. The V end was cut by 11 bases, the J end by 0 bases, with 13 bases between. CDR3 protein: CACLDGTNYGYTF. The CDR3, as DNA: TGTGCCTGCCTGGACGGCACTAACTATGGCTACACCTTC.

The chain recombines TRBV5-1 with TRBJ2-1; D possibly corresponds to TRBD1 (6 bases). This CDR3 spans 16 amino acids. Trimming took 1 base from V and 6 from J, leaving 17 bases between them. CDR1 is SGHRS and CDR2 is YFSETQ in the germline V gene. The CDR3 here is CASSLLMGAGVNEQFF. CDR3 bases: TGCGCCAGCAGCTTGCTCATGGGTGCAGGGGTCAATGAGCAGTTCTTC.

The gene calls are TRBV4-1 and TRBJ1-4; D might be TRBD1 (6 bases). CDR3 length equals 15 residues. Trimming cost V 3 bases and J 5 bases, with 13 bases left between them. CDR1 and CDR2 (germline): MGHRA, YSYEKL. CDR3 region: CASSQRQEPNEKLFF. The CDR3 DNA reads TGCGCCAGCAGCCAGAGACAGGAGCCGAATGAAAAACTGTTTTTT.